This T cell receptor (beta chain) was documented in a study of blood T cell repertoires in COVID-19. The protocol was immunoSEQ multiplex PCR, while the TCRdb copy is restricted to in-frame clones and leaves out a portion. The sample consists of about 150,000 clones, more than 75% of them appearing once. The V gene's germline CDR1 is SNHLY and CDR2 FYNNEI. CDR3 length equals 16 residues. The V segment lost 4 bases and the J segment 7 bases; nucleotides outside the gene matches: 11. The chain uses TRBV2 and TRBJ1-5; 9 bases align to TRBD1. The sequenced sample was peripheral blood. The TCR originated in a human donor in a cohort sampled during active COVID-19. The CDR3: CASSATTGGGGQPQHF. CDR3 DNA sequence: TGTGCCAGCAGTGCAACAACAGGGGGCGGGGGCCAGCCCCAGCATTTT.